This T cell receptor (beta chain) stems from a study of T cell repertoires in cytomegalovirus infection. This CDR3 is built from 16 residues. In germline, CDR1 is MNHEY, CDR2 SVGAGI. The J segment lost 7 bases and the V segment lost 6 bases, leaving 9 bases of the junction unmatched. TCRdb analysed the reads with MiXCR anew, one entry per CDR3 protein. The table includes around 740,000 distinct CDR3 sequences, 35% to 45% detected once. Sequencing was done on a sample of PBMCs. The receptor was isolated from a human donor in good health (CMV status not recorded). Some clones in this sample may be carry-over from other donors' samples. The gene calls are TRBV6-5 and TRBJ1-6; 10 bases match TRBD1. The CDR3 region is CASRKLGQGINSPLHF. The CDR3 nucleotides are TGTGCCAGCAGAAAACTGGGACAGGGGATCAATTCACCCCTCCACTTT.